The clone carrying this TCR beta chain was detected a few times. This CDR3 is 14 amino acids long. Germline values: CDR1 SGHAT, CDR2 FQNNGV. Trimming at V came to 1 base and at J to 4 bases, leaving 4 bases not matched to a gene. The sample comes from a study of blood T cell repertoires in COVID-19. TCRdb's table, derived via immunoSEQ multiplex PCR, lists solely in-frame clones and lacks some. Of under 350,000 clones in the sample, roughly 87% were seen once. This receptor was obtained from a human donor in a cohort sampled during active COVID-19. The sequenced material came from peripheral blood. V usage is TRBV11-2 and J usage is TRBJ2-7; 7 bases are a match to TRBD1. The CDR3 here is CASSLARQGYEQYF. CDR3 nucleotides: TGTGCCAGCAGCTTAGCGAGACAGGGTTACGAGCAGTACTTC.